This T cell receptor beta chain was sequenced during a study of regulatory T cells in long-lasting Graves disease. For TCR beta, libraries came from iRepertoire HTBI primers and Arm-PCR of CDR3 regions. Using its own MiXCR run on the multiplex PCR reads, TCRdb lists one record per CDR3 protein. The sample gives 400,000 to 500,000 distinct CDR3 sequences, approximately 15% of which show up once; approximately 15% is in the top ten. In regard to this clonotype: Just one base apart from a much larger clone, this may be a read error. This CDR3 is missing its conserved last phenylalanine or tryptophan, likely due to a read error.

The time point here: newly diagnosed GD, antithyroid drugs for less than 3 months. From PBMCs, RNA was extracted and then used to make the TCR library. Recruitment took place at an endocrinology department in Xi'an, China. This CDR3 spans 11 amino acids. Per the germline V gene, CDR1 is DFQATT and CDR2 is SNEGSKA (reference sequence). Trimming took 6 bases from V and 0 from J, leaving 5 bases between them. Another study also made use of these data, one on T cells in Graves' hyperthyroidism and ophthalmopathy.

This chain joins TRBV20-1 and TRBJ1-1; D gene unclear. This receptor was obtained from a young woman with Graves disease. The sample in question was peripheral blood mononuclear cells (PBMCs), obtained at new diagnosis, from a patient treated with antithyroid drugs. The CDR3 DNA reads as TGCAGTGCCACGGTGAACACTGAAGCTTTCTCT. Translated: CSATVNTEAFS.